This T cell receptor (beta chain) is from a study of metastatic and nonmetastatic thyroid tumors. Overall study: Both malignant and benign thyroid patients supplied peripheral blood and tumor or nodule tissue samples, across which the repertoires of these patients were then compared. Study results and limitations: TCR beta diversity was reportedly significantly higher in malignant thyroid tumors than benign nodules, in blood and tumor.

Authors' analysis steps: CDR3 was compared across clinicopathological groups, and the resulting differences were used to build a distant-metastasis classifier for papillary thyroid cancer. TCRdb re-processed the PCR reads through MiXCR. TCRdb assigned the V and J calls; the authors' analysis was not used. The sample has about 35,000 clones, approximately 20% seen once. This CDR3 spans 18 amino acids. The germline gives CDR1 MNHEY, CDR2 SVGEGT. Before thyroid surgery, none of the patients had received any treatment. This clone was observed a handful of times. The antigen remains undetermined. Mismatch with germline at one junction end may stem from a read error.

This chain joins TRBV6-2 or TRBV6-3 and TRBJ2-5; TRBD1 matches 7 bases. This TCR was sampled from a female donor with papillary thyroid cancer or a benign thyroid nodule (not recorded which). Some clones in this sample may be carry-over from other donors' samples. What was sequenced was blood. CDR3 region: CASSYFTCGGTGEETQYF. The CDR3 nucleotides read TGTGCCAGCAGTTATTTTACATGTGGGGGAACAGGGGAAGAGACTCAGTACTTC.